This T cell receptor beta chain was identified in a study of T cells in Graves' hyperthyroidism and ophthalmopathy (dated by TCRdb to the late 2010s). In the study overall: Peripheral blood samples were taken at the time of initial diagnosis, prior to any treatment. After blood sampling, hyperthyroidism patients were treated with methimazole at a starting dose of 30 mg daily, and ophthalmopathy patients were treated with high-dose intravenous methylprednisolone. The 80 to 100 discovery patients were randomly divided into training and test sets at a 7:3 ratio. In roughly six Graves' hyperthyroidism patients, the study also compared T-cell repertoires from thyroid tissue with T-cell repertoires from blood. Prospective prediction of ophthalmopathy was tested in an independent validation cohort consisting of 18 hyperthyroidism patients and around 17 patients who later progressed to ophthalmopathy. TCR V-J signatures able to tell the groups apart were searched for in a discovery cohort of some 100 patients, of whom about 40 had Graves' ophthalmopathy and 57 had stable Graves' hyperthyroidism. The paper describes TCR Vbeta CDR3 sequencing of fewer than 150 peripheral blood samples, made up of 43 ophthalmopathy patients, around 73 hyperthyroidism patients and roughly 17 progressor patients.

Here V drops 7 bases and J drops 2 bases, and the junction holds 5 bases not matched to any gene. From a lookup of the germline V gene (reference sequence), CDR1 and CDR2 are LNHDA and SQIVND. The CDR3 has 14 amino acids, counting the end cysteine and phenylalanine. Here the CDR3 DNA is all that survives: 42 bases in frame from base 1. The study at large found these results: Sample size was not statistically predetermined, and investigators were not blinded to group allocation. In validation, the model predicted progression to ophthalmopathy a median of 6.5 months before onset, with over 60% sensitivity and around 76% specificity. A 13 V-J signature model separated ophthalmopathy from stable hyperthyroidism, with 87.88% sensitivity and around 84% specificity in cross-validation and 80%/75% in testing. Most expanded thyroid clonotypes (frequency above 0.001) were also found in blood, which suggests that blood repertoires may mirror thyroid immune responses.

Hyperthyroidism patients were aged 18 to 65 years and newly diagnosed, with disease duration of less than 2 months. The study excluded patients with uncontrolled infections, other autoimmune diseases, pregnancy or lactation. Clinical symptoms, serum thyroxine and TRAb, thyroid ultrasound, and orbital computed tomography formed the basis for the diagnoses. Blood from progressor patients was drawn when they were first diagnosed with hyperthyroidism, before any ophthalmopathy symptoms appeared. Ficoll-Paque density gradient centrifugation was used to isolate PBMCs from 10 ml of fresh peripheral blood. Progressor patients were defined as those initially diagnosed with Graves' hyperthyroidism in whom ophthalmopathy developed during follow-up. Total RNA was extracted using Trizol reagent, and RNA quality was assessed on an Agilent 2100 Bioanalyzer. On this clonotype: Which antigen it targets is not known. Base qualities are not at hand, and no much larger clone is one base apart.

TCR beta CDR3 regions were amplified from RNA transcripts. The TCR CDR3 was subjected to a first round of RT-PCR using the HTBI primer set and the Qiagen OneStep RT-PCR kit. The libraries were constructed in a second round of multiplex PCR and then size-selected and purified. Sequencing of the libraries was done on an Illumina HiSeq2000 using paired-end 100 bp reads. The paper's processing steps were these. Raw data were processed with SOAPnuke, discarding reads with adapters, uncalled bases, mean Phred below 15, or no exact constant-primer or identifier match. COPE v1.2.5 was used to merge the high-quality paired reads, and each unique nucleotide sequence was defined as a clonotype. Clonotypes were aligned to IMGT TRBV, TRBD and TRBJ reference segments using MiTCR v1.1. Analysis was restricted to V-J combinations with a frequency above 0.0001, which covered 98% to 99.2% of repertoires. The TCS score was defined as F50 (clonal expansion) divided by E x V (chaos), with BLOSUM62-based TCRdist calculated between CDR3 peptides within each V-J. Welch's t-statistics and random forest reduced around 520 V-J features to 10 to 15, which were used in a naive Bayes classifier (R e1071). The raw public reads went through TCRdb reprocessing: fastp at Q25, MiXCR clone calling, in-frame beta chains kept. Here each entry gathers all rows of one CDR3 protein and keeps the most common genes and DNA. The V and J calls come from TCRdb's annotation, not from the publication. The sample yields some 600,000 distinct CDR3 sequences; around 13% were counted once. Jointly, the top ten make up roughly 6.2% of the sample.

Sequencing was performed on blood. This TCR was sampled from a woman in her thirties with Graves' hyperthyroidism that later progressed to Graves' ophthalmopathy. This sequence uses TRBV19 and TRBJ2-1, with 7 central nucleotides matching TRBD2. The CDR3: CASTSGDTYNEQFF. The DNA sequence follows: TGTGCCAGTACTAGCGGAGATACCTACAATGAGCAGTTCTTC.